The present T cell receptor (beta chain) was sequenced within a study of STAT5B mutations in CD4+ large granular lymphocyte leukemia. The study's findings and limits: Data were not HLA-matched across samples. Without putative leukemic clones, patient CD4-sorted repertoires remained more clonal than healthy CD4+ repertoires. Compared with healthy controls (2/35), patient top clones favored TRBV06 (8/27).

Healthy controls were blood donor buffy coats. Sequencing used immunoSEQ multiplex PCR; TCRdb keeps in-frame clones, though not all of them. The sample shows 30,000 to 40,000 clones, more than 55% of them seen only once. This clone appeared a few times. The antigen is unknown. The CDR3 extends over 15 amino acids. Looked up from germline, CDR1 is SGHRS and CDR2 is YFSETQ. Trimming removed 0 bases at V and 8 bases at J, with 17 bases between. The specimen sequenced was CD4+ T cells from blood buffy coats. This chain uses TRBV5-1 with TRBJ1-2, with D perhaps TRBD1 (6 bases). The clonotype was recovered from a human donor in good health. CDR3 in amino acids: CASSLDGGAIGGYTF. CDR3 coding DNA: TGCGCCAGCAGCTTGGATGGGGGGGCGATAGGAGGCTACACCTTC.